These 31 T cell receptor beta chains were all obtained from the same sample, sequenced in a study of OX40 agonist ivuxolimab in advanced cancers. Here immunoSEQ multiplex PCR was the method, and the copy in TCRdb shows in-frame clones only, minus some. Among some 70,000 clones listed, 85% to 95% were seen once. Here the sequenced sample was CD4+ or CD8+ T cells sorted from blood, taken in a trial of the OX40 agonist ivuxolimab. These TCRs come from an adult with an advanced solid tumor such as melanoma, head and neck, liver or kidney cancer.

J is TRBJ1-2 and V is TRBV6-5; TRBD1 agrees at 9 bases. With 6 bases clipped from V and 4 bases from J, the junction kept 6 bases outside the gene matches. Germline V CDR1 and CDR2: MNHEY, SVGAGI. The CDR3 contains 14 residues. CDR3 residues: CASRPTGGGYGYTF. The CDR3 DNA reads TGTGCCAGCAGGCCGACAGGGGGAGGCTATGGCTACACCTTC.

V is TRBV25-1 and J is TRBJ1-2, with unresolved D. CDR1 and CDR2 from the germline V gene are MGHDK and SYGVNS. Deletions cut 2 bases from V and 0 bases from J, with 10 bases between. The CDR3 is made up of 15 amino acids. CDR3 DNA: TGTGCCAGCAGTGAAGGGTTAGGCACTAACTATGGCTACACCTTC. It is translated as CASSEGLGTNYGYTF.

CDR3 residues: CASSSTGTILYEQYF. In DNA form, the CDR3 reads TGTGCCAGCAGCTCGACCGGGACTATACTCTACGAGCAGTACTTC. The chain recombines TRBV5-6 with TRBJ2-7; 7 nucleotides line up with TRBD2. Germline lookup yields CDR1 SGHDT and CDR2 YYEEEE. CDR3 size: 15 residues. V lost 3 bases to trimming and J lost 3 bases; unmatched junction nucleotides: 9.

The chain links TRBV7-6 to TRBJ2-5; D is unresolved. The ends were cut back, 1 base at V and 2 bases at J, with 11 bases in the middle. CDR3 size: 15 residues. Germline CDR1 and CDR2: SGHVS and FNYEAQ. The CDR3 is CASSLGVGRQETQYF. In DNA form, the CDR3 reads TGTGCCAGCAGCTTAGGGGTGGGCAGGCAAGAGACCCAGTACTTC.

The genes are TRBV5-1 and TRBJ2-7; 12 positions match TRBD2. The J segment lost 11 bases and the V segment lost 1 base, leaving 7 bases of the junction unmatched. Germline V gives CDR1 SGHRS, CDR2 YFSETQ. The CDR3 is made up of 14 amino acids. The DNA of the CDR3 is TGCGCCAGCAGCTTGCCACTAGCGGGAGGCCTGGAGTACTTC. Protein: CASSLPLAGGLEYF.

V gene TRBV30 combines with J gene TRBJ1-2; D remains unclear. Trimming removed 2 bases from V and 0 bases from J, with 13 bases in between. The CDR3 extends over 15 amino acids. The germline CDR1 and CDR2 sequences are GTSNPN and SVGIG (reference sequence). The CDR3 DNA sequence: TGTGCCTGGAGTCGAGTGCAGCTAGCTAACTATGGCTACACCTTC. Amino acid sequence: CAWSRVQLANYGYTF.

The chain carries TRBV6-1 and TRBJ2-1; 13 nucleotides agree with TRBD2. The CDR3 extends over 15 amino acids. J was trimmed by 3 bases and V by 6 bases; bases with no gene match: 2. CDR1 is MNHNS and CDR2 is SASEGT in the germline V gene. The CDR3 DNA is TGTGCCAGCAGGGGGACTAGCGGGGTCTACAATGAGCAGTTCTTC. This gives the protein CASRGTSGVYNEQFF.

V gene TRBV10-1 combines with J gene TRBJ1-6; possible D gene TRBD1, 5 bases. Between the trimmed V and J ends, which lost 0 bases and 10 bases, there was a span of 7 bases. Germline V gives CDR1 WNHNN, CDR2 SYGVQD (reference sequence). The CDR3 has 13 residues. The CDR3 spells CASSESGVSPLHF. CDR3 DNA sequence: TGCGCCAGCAGTGAGTCAGGGGTCTCACCCCTCCACTTT.

The rearrangement links TRBV11-2 to TRBJ2-1, with TRBD1 matching over 9 bases. Trimming at V came to 5 bases and at J to 7 bases, leaving 12 bases not matched to a gene. Germline V gives CDR1 SGHAT, CDR2 FQNNGV. This CDR3 is built from 16 residues. The CDR3 DNA sequence: TGTGCCAGCAGCGAAGAGACAGGGGGAAAAAGAAATGAGCAGTTCTTC. It specifies CASSEETGGKRNEQFF.

The chain carries TRBV10-2 and TRBJ1-1, with TRBD1 identical over 9 bases. Per the germline V gene, CDR1 is WSHSY and CDR2 is SAAADI. The CDR3 contains 15 residues. V dropped 6 bases and J dropped 1; count of bases not matched to a gene: 6. CDR3 in amino acids: CASRTGGIRNTEAFF. CDR3 coding DNA: TGCGCCAGCAGGACAGGGGGTATTCGGAACACTGAAGCTTTCTTT.

The J gene is TRBJ2-7, the V gene TRBV11-3; TRBD1 matches 9 bases. The J segment lost 2 bases and the V segment lost 1 base, leaving 9 bases of the junction unmatched. This CDR3 comprises 17 residues. Germline V gene data show CDR1 as SGHNT and CDR2 as YENEEA. DNA for the CDR3: TGTGCCAGCAGCTTAGGTCGGGGGACAGGGAACCCCTACGAGCAGTACTTC. It codes for CASSLGRGTGNPYEQYF.

The chain employs TRBV18 and TRBJ1-1, with TRBD1 as a possible D gene (5 bases). Germline V CDR1 and CDR2: KGHSH, LQKENI. The V end lost 0 bases, the J end lost 5 bases, and 10 bases lay between the germline ends. The CDR3 has 14 amino acids. Here the CDR3 reads CASSPPVRDTEAFF. CDR3 nucleotides: TGTGCCAGCTCACCACCGGTCAGGGATACTGAAGCTTTCTTT.

V is TRBV18 and J is TRBJ2-3; 7 nucleotides align to TRBD2. Losses at the gene ends were 1 base for V and 4 bases for J; bases not matched to a gene: 5. This CDR3 is 15 amino acids long. The germline V gene encodes CDR1 KGHSH and CDR2 LQKENI. The CDR3 spells CASSPRAGVSDTQYF. In DNA form, the CDR3 reads TGTGCCAGCTCACCACGGGCGGGGGTGTCAGATACGCAGTATTTT.

The rearrangement joins TRBV20-1 to TRBJ1-1; no reliable D call. Germline values: CDR1 DFQATT, CDR2 SNEGSKA (reference sequence). The V end was cut by 3 bases, the J end by 4 bases, with 6 bases between. The CDR3 runs to 11 residues. The CDR3 protein is CSARAGTEAFF. CDR3 coding DNA: TGCAGTGCTAGGGCCGGCACTGAAGCTTTCTTT.

The V call is TRBV6-5, the J call TRBJ1-1, with D possibly TRBD1 on 5 matching bases. Germline-derived CDR1 and CDR2 are MNHEY and SVGAGI. The CDR3 has 12 residues. V dropped 4 bases and J dropped 4 bases, with 7 bases sitting between them. CDR3 sequence reads: CASSFQGTEAFF. DNA of the CDR3: TGTGCCAGCAGTTTCCAGGGCACTGAAGCTTTCTTT.

The chain couples TRBV30 to TRBJ2-6, with 9 bases matching TRBD1. The CDR3 contains 18 residues. Looked up from germline, CDR1 is GTSNPN and CDR2 is SVGIG (reference sequence). The trim removed 2 bases at V and 3 bases at J, leaving 11 bases unmatched. Here the CDR3 reads CAWSTRTGAIFGANVLTF. The CDR3 coding sequence is TGTGCCTGGAGTACCAGGACAGGGGCGATCTTTGGGGCCAACGTCCTGACTTTC.

J is TRBJ2-5 and V is TRBV7-3, with D perhaps given as TRBD1 or TRBD2 (5 bases each). V dropped 5 bases and J dropped 5 bases, with 18 bases sitting between them. The CDR3 has 15 residues. Germline-derived CDR1 and CDR2 are SGHTA and FQGTGA. The CDR3 nucleotides are TGTGCCAGCAGCAACTCCCCGGGGCCCCATGAGACCCAGTACTTC. It is translated as CASSNSPGPHETQYF.

The count of this clone is one. This chain joins TRBV6-1 and TRBJ2-7; 15 bases align to TRBD2. The CDR3 totals 15 residues. V shed 7 bases, J shed 3 bases, and the junction held 4 bases outside the gene matches. Per germline, CDR1 MNHNS and CDR2 SASEGT. The CDR3 nucleotides read TGTGCCAGCACCTTGGGACTAGCGGGAGGCTACGAGCAGTACTTC. Encoded protein: CASTLGLAGGYEQYF.

The CDR3 coding sequence is TGTGCCAGCAGGCCTCCGGGACAGGGAAAGAATTCACCCCTCCACTTT. Protein: CASRPPGQGKNSPLHF. This sequence joins TRBV27 and TRBJ1-6; TRBD1 matches 9 bases. Germline assignment: CDR1 MNHEY and CDR2 SMNVEV (reference sequence). After removal of 6 bases from V and 7 bases from J, the junction contained 10 bases not matched to a gene. CDR3 length: 16 amino acids.

This clone appeared a few times. The V call is TRBV19, the J call TRBJ2-5, with 7 bases fitting TRBD1. The V and J ends lost 6 bases and 5 bases, in that order; junction bases with no gene match: 9. The CDR3 spans 14 residues. Germline CDR1 reads LNHDA; CDR2 reads SQIVND (reference sequence). The CDR3: CASRKTGSEETQYF. In nucleotides, the CDR3 is TGTGCCAGTAGAAAGACAGGGAGTGAGGAGACCCAGTACTTC.

The genes are TRBV21-1 and TRBJ1-6. TRBV21-1 is flagged as a pseudogene. The CDR3 runs 19 residues. In DNA form, the CDR3 reads TGTGCCAGCAGCAAGCCTCGACAGGACCTGAAAGGAGGGAATTCACCCCTCCACTTT. Protein product: CASSKPRQDLKGGNSPLHF.

This chain joins TRBV27 and TRBJ2-1; TRBD2 agrees at 9 bases. V lost 6 bases and J lost 10; bases outside the gene matches: 7. This CDR3 comprises 13 residues. Germline CDR1 reads MNHEY; CDR2 reads SMNVEV (reference sequence). For the CDR3, the DNA is TGTGCCAGCAGGGGACTAGCCCAAGGGGAGCAGTTCTTC. Amino acids: CASRGLAQGEQFF.

The CDR3 DNA is TGTGCCAGTACCCGGGGACAAAACTATGGCTACACCTTC. Translating it yields CASTRGQNYGYTF. V usage is TRBV19 and J usage is TRBJ1-2; the D gene is possibly TRBD1 (6 bases). The CDR3 is made up of 13 amino acids. Germline CDR1 and CDR2: LNHDA and SQIVND (reference sequence). Trimming shortened V by 7 bases and J by 2 bases, and 11 bases separated the two germline ends.

The chain is built from TRBV9 and TRBJ1-3, with D possibly being TRBD1 (5 bases). Germline loops: CDR1 SGDLS, CDR2 YYNGEE. Between the trimmed V and J ends, which lost 3 bases and 4 bases, there was a span of 20 bases. This CDR3 is 17 amino acids long. CDR3 region: CASSGDLPDIAGNTIYF. CDR3 DNA sequence: TGTGCCAGCAGCGGGGACCTTCCAGACATCGCCGGAAACACCATATATTTT. The whole variable domain, filled in from reference TRBV9 and TRBJ1-3, reads DSGVTQTPKHLITATGQRVTLRCSPRSGDLSVYWYQQSLDQGLQFLIQYYNGEERAKGNILERFSAQQFPDLHSELNLSSLELGDSALYFCASSGDLPDIAGNTIYFGEGSWLTVV.

This clone came up once. The chain couples TRBV5-1 to TRBJ2-1; D is undetermined. Trimming removed 5 bases from V and 0 bases from J, with 9 bases in between. The CDR3 is 14 amino acids. Germline V gene data show CDR1 as SGHRS and CDR2 as YFSETQ. CDR3 nucleotide sequence: TGCGCCAGCAGTAGCCTGAGCTCCTACAATGAGCAGTTCTTC. This sequence encodes CASSSLSSYNEQFF.

The rearrangement links TRBV30 to TRBJ1-3; no firm D call. CDR3 length: 13 residues. The germline CDR1 and CDR2 sequences are GTSNPN and SVGIG (reference sequence). V lost 0 bases to trimming and J lost 4 bases, with 7 bases between them. The CDR3 protein is CAWSVSDGNTIYF. The DNA for the CDR3 is TGTGCCTGGAGTGTGTCAGACGGAAACACCATATATTTT.

The rearrangement links TRBV2 to TRBJ1-1; no clear D gene. V was clipped by 6 bases and J by 3 bases, with 17 bases between them. The germline CDR1 and CDR2 sequences are SNHLY and FYNNEI. The CDR3 runs 15 residues. The CDR3 nucleotides read TGTGCCAGCAGGCGGGAATCGGGCACCTACACTGAAGCTTTCTTT. Translating it yields CASRRESGTYTEAFF.

The CDR3 DNA reads as TGTGCCAGCAGCACCTACTACGAGCAGTACTTC. This gives the protein CASSTYYEQYF. The chain carries TRBV11-2 and TRBJ2-7; no reliable D call. The CDR3 sequence is 11 residues long. Germline lookup yields CDR1 SGHAT and CDR2 FQNNGV. Trimming took off 5 bases at V and 3 bases at J, with 5 bases between the two ends.

V and J are TRBV5-4 and TRBJ2-1; 8 bases match TRBD2. This CDR3 region has 15 residues. Trimming cost V 0 bases and J 3 bases; bases outside gene matches: 2. Germline V CDR1 and CDR2: SGHNT, YYREEE (reference sequence). Here the CDR3 reads CASSLDSGVYNEQFF. CDR3 bases: TGTGCCAGCAGCTTGGATAGCGGGGTCTACAATGAGCAGTTCTTC. The whole variable domain, filled in from reference TRBV5-4 and TRBJ2-1, reads ETGVTQSPTHLIKTRGQQVTLRCSSQSGHNTVSWYQQALGQGPQFIFQYYREEENGRGNFPPRFSGLQFPNYSSELNVNALELDDSALYLCASSLDSGVYNEQFFGPGTRLTVL.

The V call is TRBV6-5, the J call TRBJ1-3; D call uncertain. Germline V CDR1 and CDR2: MNHEY, SVGAGI. This CDR3 is 14 amino acids long. Trimming left V 0 bases short and J 7 bases short, with 10 bases between. CDR3 protein: CASSYSGGRNTIYF. CDR3 nucleotide sequence: TGTGCCAGCAGTTACTCGGGCGGCCGGAACACCATATATTTT.

The CDR3: CASSTRGGDYNEQFF. DNA of the CDR3: TGTGCCAGCAGCACTAGGGGGGGGGATTATAATGAGCAGTTCTTC. This chain uses TRBV7-6 with TRBJ2-1; maybe TRBD2 (7 bases). Germline loops: CDR1 SGHVS, CDR2 FNYEAQ. This CDR3 is built from 15 residues. V lost 5 bases, J lost 7 bases, and 18 bases lay in between.